This TCR beta chain was captured by sequencing in a study of blood T cell repertoires in COVID-19. Study background: Samples taken during acute and convalescent COVID-19 were collected in the United States, Italy and Spain.

The CDR3 sequence is 17 residues long. TCRdb's table, derived via immunoSEQ multiplex PCR, lists solely in-frame clones and lacks some. The sample includes around 72,000 clones, 70% to 90% of them seen just once. The sequencing sample was made of peripheral blood. This rearrangement joins TRBV21-1 to TRBJ1-6; the D call in the table, TRBD1, was not verified against the DNA. TRBV21-1 is a pseudogene. This sequence was found in a man aged 45-65 years with acute or convalescent COVID-19. CDR3 residues: CASEDRGQGSYNSPLHF. The CDR3, as DNA: TGTGCCAGCGAGGACAGGGGGCAGGGCTCCTATAATTCACCCCTCCACTTT.